One sample yielded the 23 T cell receptor beta chains listed below, sequenced in a study of identical twins. TCRdb analysed the 5' RACE reads with MiXCR anew, one entry per CDR3 protein. The sample carries a few hundred thousand distinct CDR3 sequences, about a fifth recorded once. The material sequenced was naive T cells sorted from blood. The receptors shown here come from a man over 45 in good health.

This clonotype has only a few counts. This rearrangement joins TRBV20-1 to TRBJ2-7; no firm D call. Germline V gene data show CDR1 as DFQATT and CDR2 as SNEGSKA (reference sequence). The V end lost 5 bases, the J end lost 0 bases, and 14 bases lay between the germline ends. CDR3 size: 14 residues. CDR3 region: CSASGLWNSYEQYF. The CDR3 coding sequence is TGCAGTGCTTCAGGCCTTTGGAACTCCTACGAGCAGTACTTC.

This clonotype has ten or more counts. The chain recombines TRBV7-2 with TRBJ2-1; no clear D gene. V was trimmed by 1 base and J by 4 bases, leaving 17 bases between them. The length of the CDR3 is 17 residues. Germline V lookup: CDR1 SGHTA, CDR2 FQGNSA. In DNA, the CDR3 is TGTGCCAGCAGCTTAGTCATCCTCCGCACCTCGTACAATGAGCAGTTCTTC. Encoded protein: CASSLVILRTSYNEQFF.

This clonotype was recorded a few times. The rearrangement links TRBV28 to TRBJ1-5, with 7 nucleotides matching TRBD1. Per the germline V gene, CDR1 is MDHEN and CDR2 is SYDVKM. The length of the CDR3 is 13 residues. V trimming: 7 bases; J trimming: 5 bases; junction bases outside the gene matches: 5. CDR3 nucleotide sequence: TGTGCCAGCACCTGGGACAGATATCAGCCCCAGCATTTT. Translating gives CASTWDRYQPQHF.

The rearrangement uses TRBV11-2 and TRBJ2-6; D not resolved. Germline CDR1 reads SGHAT; CDR2 reads FQNNGV. This CDR3 has 16 residues. Trimming removed 5 bases from V and 2 bases from J, with 13 bases in between. DNA for the CDR3: TGTGCCAGCAGCCCCGACCTAGTACCTGGGGCCAACGTCCTGACTTTC. It encodes CASSPDLVPGANVLTF.

This clonotype showed up just a few times. This sequence joins TRBV12-3 or TRBV12-4 and TRBJ2-5; 7 nucleotides line up with TRBD1. V was clipped by 4 bases and J by 3 bases; unmatched bases: 8. The CDR3 runs to 15 residues. The CDR3: CASSSRQGIKETQYF. The CDR3 DNA follows: TGTGCCAGCAGTTCCCGACAGGGAATAAAAGAGACCCAGTACTTC.

This clonotype was observed a few times. The V and J genes are TRBV7-2 and TRBJ2-5; unclear D gene. The V gene's germline CDR1 is SGHTA and CDR2 FQGNSA. Trimming left V 5 bases short and J 4 bases short, with 5 bases between. CDR3 length: 11 residues. The CDR3 protein is CASSALETQYF. The CDR3 nucleotides are TGTGCCAGCAGCGCCTTAGAGACCCAGTACTTC.

This clonotype was observed many times. J is TRBJ2-1 and V is TRBV29-1; D may be TRBD1 or TRBD2 (5 bases each). Germline V gene lookup returns CDR1 SQVTM and CDR2 ANQGSEA. V was pared by 4 bases and J by 8 bases, with 15 bases between. This CDR3 region has 13 residues. The CDR3 DNA sequence: TGCAGCGTTGCCGGGACGGGCGGCCATGAGCAGTTCTTC. This encodes CSVAGTGGHEQFF.

This clonotype was observed many times. The chain is built from TRBV6-1 and TRBJ1-2; the match to TRBD1 covers 7 bases. V lost 7 bases and J lost 4; bases outside the gene matches: 9. The germline CDR1 and CDR2 sequences are MNHNS and SASEGT. The length of the CDR3 is 14 residues. In nucleotides, the CDR3 is TGTGCCAGCACCTACAGGGGATCAAGCTATGGCTACACCTTC. It specifies CASTYRGSSYGYTF.

This clonotype was recorded many times. The CDR3 DNA follows: TGTGCCACCCGTCCACAGCTCCAAGAGACCCAGTACTTC. Translated, it gives CATRPQLQETQYF. The rearrangement joins TRBV15 to TRBJ2-5; D is uncertain. Germline CDR1 reads LNHNV; CDR2 reads YYDKDF (reference sequence). This CDR3 is 13 amino acids long. V was clipped by 8 bases and J by 1 base, with 11 bases between them.

DNA for the CDR3: TGTGCCATCAGCCCCGGGACTAGCGGGGGCTACGAGCAGTACTTC. Its protein product is CAISPGTSGGYEQYF. The chain employs TRBV10-3 and TRBJ2-7, with 14 nucleotides matching TRBD2. J was trimmed by 3 bases and V by 6 bases; bases with no gene match: 4. The CDR3 is made up of 15 amino acids. Germline V CDR1 and CDR2: ENHRY, SYGVKD.

This chain's CDR3 is CASSPQQGNTEAFF. The CDR3 DNA sequence: TGTGCCAGCAGTCCCCAACAGGGAAACACTGAAGCTTTCTTT. The chain couples TRBV12-3 or TRBV12-4 to TRBJ1-1, with TRBD1 as a possible D gene (6 bases). V was pared by 5 bases and J by 2 bases, with 12 bases between. The length of the CDR3 is 14 residues.

This chain links TRBV7-8 with TRBJ1-5; D call uncertain. Germline CDR1 reads SGHVS; CDR2 reads FQNEAQ. Trimming removed 5 bases at V and 0 bases at J, with 11 bases between. The CDR3 length is 15 residues. CDR3 in DNA: TGTGCCAGCAGCCCCCCTTGGGGTAGCAATCAGCCCCAGCATTTT. It specifies CASSPPWGSNQPQHF.

The table lists this clonotype with a few counts. The chain uses TRBV28 and TRBJ2-7; unclear D gene. This CDR3 contains 14 residues. Trimming removed 3 bases from V and 3 bases from J, with 12 bases in between. From germline, CDR1 is MDHEN and CDR2 SYDVKM. CDR3 coding DNA: TGTGCCAGCAGTTTCTCGGTGCGACTCTACGAGCAGTACTTC. Translated, it gives CASSFSVRLYEQYF. Variable domain in full (rest from reference TRBV28 and TRBJ2-7): DVKVTQSSRYLVKRTGEKVFLECVQDMDHENMFWYRQDPGLGLRLIYFSYDVKMKEKGDIPEGYSVSREKKERFSLILESASTNQTSMYLCASSFSVRLYEQYFGPGTRLTVT.

This clonotype has a count of ten or more. V usage is TRBV9 and J usage is TRBJ2-3; 8 nucleotides align to TRBD2. This CDR3 is built from 14 residues. V lost 2 bases, J lost 6 bases, and 5 bases stayed unmatched. The germline gives CDR1 SGDLS, CDR2 YYNGEE. The CDR3 region is CASSVGQRGDTQYF. The CDR3 coding sequence is TGTGCCAGCAGCGTGGGCCAGCGGGGGGATACGCAGTATTTT.

J is TRBJ1-5 and V is TRBV20-1, with D perhaps TRBD1 (6 bases). This CDR3 comprises 16 residues. Germline assignment: CDR1 DFQATT and CDR2 SNEGSKA (reference sequence). The V gene lost 0 bases and the J gene lost 5 bases, with 17 bases spanning the gap. CDR3 nucleotide sequence: TGCAGTGCTAGAGATAGTGGGGGCAAGCGAGATCAGCCCCAGCATTTT. Its translation is CSARDSGGKRDQPQHF.

Many counts were recorded for this clonotype. The CDR3 loop reads CASSLGQGDGYTF. The CDR3 coding sequence is TGCGCCAGCAGCTTGGGACAGGGTGACGGCTACACCTTC. This rearrangement joins TRBV5-1 to TRBJ1-2, with 7 nucleotides matching TRBD1. CDR1 and CDR2 from the germline V gene are SGHRS and YFSETQ. This CDR3 region has 13 residues. Trimming took 0 bases from V and 8 from J; bases not matched to a gene: 4.

The J gene is TRBJ2-1, the V gene TRBV5-1; 11 bases align to TRBD1. Germline V gene data show CDR1 as SGHRS and CDR2 as YFSETQ. This CDR3 has 16 amino acids. J was trimmed by 7 bases and V by 0 bases; bases with no gene match: 6. CDR3 sequence: CASSLEGQGAWNEQFF. CDR3 in DNA: TGCGCCAGCAGCTTGGAAGGACAGGGGGCCTGGAATGAGCAGTTCTTC.

The chain joins TRBV30 to TRBJ1-6, with D hard to call. V was shortened by 2 bases and J by 13 bases, with 12 bases between the two germline ends. The germline CDR1 and CDR2 sequences are GTSNPN and SVGIG (reference sequence). This CDR3 is built from 12 residues. The CDR3 region has the DNA TGTGCCTGGAGTCCCTCGGGATTGCCCCTCCACTTT. Encoded protein: CAWSPSGLPLHF.

The V gene is TRBV7-9, the J gene TRBJ2-7; the match to TRBD2 covers 10 bases. The CDR3 is 14 residues long. Trimming removed 4 bases from V and 5 bases from J; junction bases left unmatched: 5. Germline V gene sequence: CDR1 SEHNR, CDR2 FQNEAQ (reference sequence). CDR3: CASSSSGGVHEQYF. In DNA, the CDR3 is TGTGCCAGCAGCTCAAGCGGGGGGGTCCACGAGCAGTACTTC. Looking up the rest from reference TRBV7-9 and TRBJ2-7 gives the full variable domain: DTGVSQNPRHKITKRGQNVTFRCDPISEHNRLYWYRQTLGQGPEFLTYFQNEAQLEKSRLLSDRFSAERPKGSFSTLEIQRTEQGDSAMYLCASSSSGGVHEQYFGPGTRLTVT.

This clonotype has ten or more counts. No conserved phenylalanine or tryptophan is present at the end of the CDR3, so a read error is the likely explanation. It is unclear where the CDR3 begins or ends on the DNA, so no DNA is shown, and the CDR3 is as TCRdb lists it. This chain's CDR3 is CASEVGMNGRV. V and J are TRBV27 and TRBJ1-3. The CDR3 length is 11 residues, termini included. Germline V gene data show CDR1 as MNHEY and CDR2 as SMNVEV (reference sequence).

The rearrangement uses TRBV10-3 and TRBJ1-1, with 7 bases identical to TRBD1. The CDR3 loop spans 15 amino acids. Per the germline V gene, CDR1 is ENHRY and CDR2 is SYGVKD. The J segment lost 1 base and the V segment lost 8 bases, leaving 10 bases of the junction unmatched. In DNA, the CDR3 is TGTGCCATCTCCCGACAGGGACGGTCGAACACTGAAGCTTTCTTT. As protein: CAISRQGRSNTEAFF.

The chain employs TRBV2 and TRBJ1-1, with a weak D call TRBD1 (6 bases). Germline V gene data show CDR1 as SNHLY and CDR2 as FYNNEI. Trimming took off 2 bases at V and 2 bases at J, with 15 bases between the two ends. The CDR3 totals 16 residues. The CDR3, as DNA: TGTGCCAGCAGTGAATGGGGGCTTGGAGCTAACACTGAAGCTTTCTTT. Its protein product is CASSEWGLGANTEAFF.

V gene TRBV15 combines with J gene TRBJ2-7, with D tentatively TRBD1 (5 bases). Trimming cost V 5 bases and J 4 bases, with 18 bases left between them. CDR1 LNHNV and CDR2 YYDKDF come from the germline V gene (reference sequence). This CDR3 is built from 15 residues. CDR3 bases: TGTGCCACCAGCGTAGGGGCAGAACGAGCTTACGAGCAGTACTTC. Protein product: CATSVGAERAYEQYF.